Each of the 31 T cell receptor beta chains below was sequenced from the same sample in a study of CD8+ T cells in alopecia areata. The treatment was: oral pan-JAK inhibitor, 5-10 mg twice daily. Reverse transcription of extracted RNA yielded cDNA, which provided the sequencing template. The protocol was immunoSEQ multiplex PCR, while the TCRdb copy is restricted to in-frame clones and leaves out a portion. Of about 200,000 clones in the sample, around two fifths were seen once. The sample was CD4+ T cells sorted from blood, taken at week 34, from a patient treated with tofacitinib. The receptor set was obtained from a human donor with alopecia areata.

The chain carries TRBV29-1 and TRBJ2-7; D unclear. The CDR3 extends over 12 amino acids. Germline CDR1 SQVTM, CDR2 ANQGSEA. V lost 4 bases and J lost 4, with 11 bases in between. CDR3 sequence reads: CSVVTAKYEQYF. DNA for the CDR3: TGCAGCGTTGTAACAGCTAAGTACGAGCAGTACTTC.

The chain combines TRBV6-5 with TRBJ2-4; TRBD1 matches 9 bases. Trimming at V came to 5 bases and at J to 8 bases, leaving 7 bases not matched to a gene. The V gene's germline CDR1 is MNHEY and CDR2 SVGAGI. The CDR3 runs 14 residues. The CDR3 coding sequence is TGTGCCAGCAGTAGTGGACAGGGGATTTACATTCAGTACTTC. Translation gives CASSSGQGIYIQYF.

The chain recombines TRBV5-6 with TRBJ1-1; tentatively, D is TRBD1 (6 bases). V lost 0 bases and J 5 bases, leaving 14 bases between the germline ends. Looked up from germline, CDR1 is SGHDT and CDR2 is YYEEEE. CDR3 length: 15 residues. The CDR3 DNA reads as TGTGCCAGCAGCTTGGGAGGGGGGCCCAGGACTGAAGCTTTCTTT. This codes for CASSLGGGPRTEAFF.

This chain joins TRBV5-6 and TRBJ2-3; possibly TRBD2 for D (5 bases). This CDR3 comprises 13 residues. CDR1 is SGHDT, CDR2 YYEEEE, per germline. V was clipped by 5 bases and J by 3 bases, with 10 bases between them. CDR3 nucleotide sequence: TGTGCCAGCAGTTTACCGGGAACAGATACGCAGTATTTT. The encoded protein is CASSLPGTDTQYF.

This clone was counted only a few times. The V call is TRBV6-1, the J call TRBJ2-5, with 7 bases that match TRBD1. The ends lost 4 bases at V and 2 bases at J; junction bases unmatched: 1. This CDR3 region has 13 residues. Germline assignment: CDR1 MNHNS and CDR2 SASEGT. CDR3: CASSGGQQETQYF. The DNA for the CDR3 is TGTGCCAGCAGTGGGGGACAGCAAGAGACCCAGTACTTC.

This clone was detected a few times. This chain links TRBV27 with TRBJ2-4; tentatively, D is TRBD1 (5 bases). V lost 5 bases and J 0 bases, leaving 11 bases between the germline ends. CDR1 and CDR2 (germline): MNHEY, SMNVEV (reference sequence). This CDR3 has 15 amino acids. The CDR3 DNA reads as TGTGCCAGCAGTCCCCGCAGGGAAGCCAAAAACATTCAGTACTTC. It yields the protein CASSPRREAKNIQYF.

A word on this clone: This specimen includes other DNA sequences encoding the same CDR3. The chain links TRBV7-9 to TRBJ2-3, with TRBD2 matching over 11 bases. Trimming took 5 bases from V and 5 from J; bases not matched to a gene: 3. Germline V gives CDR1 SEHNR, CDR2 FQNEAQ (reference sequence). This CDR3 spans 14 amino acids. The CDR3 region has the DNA TGTGCCAGCAGCCCCGGGACTAGCGGAGATACGCAGTATTTT. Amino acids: CASSPGTSGDTQYF.

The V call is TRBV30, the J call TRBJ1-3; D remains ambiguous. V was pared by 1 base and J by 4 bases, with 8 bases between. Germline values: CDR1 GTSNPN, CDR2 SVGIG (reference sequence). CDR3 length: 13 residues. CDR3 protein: CAWSEGIGNTIYF. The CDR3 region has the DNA TGTGCCTGGAGTGAAGGGATAGGAAACACCATATATTTT.

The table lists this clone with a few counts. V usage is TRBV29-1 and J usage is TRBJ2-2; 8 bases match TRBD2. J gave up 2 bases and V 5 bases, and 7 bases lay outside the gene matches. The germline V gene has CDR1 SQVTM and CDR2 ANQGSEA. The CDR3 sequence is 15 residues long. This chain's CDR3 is CSVRREGPNTGELFF. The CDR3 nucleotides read TGCAGCGTTCGACGGGAGGGCCCCAACACCGGGGAGCTGTTTTTT.

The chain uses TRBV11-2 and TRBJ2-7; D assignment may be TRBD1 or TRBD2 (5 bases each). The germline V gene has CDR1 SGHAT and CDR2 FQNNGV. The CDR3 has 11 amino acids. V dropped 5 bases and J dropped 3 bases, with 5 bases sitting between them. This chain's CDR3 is CASSGGYEQYF. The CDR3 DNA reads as TGTGCCAGCAGCGGGGGCTACGAGCAGTACTTC.

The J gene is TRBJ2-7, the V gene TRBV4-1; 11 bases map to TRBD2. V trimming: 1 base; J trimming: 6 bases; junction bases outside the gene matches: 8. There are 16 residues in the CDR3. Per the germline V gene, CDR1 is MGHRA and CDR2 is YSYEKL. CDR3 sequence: CASSQALLAGGREQYF. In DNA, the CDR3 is TGCGCCAGCAGCCAAGCCCTGCTAGCGGGAGGACGCGAGCAGTACTTC.

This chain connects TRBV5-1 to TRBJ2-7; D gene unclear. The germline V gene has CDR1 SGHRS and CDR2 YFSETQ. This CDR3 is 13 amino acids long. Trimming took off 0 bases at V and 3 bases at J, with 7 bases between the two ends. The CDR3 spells CASSLGGYYEQYF. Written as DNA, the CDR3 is TGCGCCAGCAGCTTGGGTGGATACTACGAGCAGTACTTC.

CDR3 nucleotides: TGTGCCAGCCGGCGGGGGACAATTGATACGCAGTATTTT. Translated: CASRRGTIDTQYF. The rearrangement uses TRBV9 and TRBJ2-3, with D possibly TRBD2 on 7 matching bases. CDR3 length: 13 amino acids. CDR1 is SGDLS, CDR2 YYNGEE, per germline. V lost 7 bases and J lost 6, with 15 bases in between.

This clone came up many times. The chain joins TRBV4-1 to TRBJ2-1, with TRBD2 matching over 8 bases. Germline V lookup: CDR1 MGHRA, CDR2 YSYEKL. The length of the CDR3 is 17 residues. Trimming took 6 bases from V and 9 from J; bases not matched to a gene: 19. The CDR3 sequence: CASRDAGSGNRGGEQFF. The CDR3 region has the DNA TGCGCCAGCAGGGATGCGGGTAGCGGGAACCGAGGGGGTGAGCAGTTCTTC.

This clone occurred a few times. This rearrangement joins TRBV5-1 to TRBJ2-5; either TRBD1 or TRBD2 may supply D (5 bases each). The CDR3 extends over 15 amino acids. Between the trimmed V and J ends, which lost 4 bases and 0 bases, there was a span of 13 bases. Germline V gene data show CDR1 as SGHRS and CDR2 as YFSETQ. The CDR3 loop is CASSRRQGHQETQYF. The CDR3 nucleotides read TGCGCCAGCAGCCGCCGGCAGGGACACCAAGAGACCCAGTACTTC. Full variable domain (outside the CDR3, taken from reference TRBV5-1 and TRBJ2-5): KAGVTQTPRYLIKTRGQQVTLSCSPISGHRSVSWYQQTPGQGLQFLFEYFSETQRNKGNFPGRFSGRQFSNSRSEMNVSTLELGDSALYLCASSRRQGHQETQYFGPGTRLLVL.

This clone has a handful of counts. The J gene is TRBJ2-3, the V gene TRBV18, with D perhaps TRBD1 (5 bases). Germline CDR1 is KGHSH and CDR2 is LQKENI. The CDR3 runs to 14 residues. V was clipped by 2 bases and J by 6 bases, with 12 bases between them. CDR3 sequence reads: CASSPSPPGDTQYF. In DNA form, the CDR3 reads TGTGCCAGCTCACCATCCCCGCCAGGGGATACGCAGTATTTT.

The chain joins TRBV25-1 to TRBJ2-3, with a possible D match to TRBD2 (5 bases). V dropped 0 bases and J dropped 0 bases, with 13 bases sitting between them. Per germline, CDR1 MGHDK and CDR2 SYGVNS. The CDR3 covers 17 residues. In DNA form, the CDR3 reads TGTGCCAGCAGTGAATATGGGCCGGGGATAAGCACAGATACGCAGTATTTT. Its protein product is CASSEYGPGISTDTQYF. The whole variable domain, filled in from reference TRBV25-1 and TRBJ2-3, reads EADIYQTPRYLVIGTGKKITLECSQTMGHDKMYWYQQDPGMELHLIHYSYGVNSTEKGDLSSESTVSRIRTEHFPLTLESARPSHTSQYLCASSEYGPGISTDTQYFGPGTRLTVL.

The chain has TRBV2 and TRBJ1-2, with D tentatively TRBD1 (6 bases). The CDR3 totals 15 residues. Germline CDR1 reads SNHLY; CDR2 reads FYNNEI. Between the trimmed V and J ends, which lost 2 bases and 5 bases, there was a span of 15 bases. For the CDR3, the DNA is TGTGCCAGCAGTGAATCCAGGGGATCCCGATATGGCTACACCTTC. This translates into CASSESRGSRYGYTF.

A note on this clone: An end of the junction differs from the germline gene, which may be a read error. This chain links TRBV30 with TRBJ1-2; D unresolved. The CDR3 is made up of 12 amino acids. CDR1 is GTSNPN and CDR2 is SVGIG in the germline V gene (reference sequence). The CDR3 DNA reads TGTGCCTGGAGTGTACTGCGGCCTCCACTGGCCTTC. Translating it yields CAWSVLRPPLAF.

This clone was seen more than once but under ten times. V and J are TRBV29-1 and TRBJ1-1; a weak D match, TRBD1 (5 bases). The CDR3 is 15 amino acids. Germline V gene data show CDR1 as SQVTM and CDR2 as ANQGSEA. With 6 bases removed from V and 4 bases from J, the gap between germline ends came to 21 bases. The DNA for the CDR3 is TGCAGCGTCAAATATAATGAGGGGAGGAGCACTGAAGCTTTCTTT. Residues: CSVKYNEGRSTEAFF. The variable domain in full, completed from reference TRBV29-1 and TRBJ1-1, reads SAVISQKPSRDICQRGTSLTIQCQVDSQVTMMFWYRQQPGQSLTLIATANQGSEATYESGFVIDKFPISRPNLTFSTLTVSNMSPEDSSIYLCSVKYNEGRSTEAFFGQGTRLTVV.

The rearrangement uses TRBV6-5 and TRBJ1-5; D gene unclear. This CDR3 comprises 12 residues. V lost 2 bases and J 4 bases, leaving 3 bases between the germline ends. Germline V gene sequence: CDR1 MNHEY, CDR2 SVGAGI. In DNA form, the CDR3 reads TGTGCCAGCAGTTACCTAAATCAGCCCCAGCATTTT. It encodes CASSYLNQPQHF.

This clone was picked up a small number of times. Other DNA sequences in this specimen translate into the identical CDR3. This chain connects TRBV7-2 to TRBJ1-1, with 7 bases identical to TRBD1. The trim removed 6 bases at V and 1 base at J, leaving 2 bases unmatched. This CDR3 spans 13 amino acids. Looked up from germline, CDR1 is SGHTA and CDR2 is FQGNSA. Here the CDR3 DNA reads TGTGCCAGCAGTCGACAGGGGAACACTGAAGCTTTCTTT. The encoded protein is CASSRQGNTEAFF.

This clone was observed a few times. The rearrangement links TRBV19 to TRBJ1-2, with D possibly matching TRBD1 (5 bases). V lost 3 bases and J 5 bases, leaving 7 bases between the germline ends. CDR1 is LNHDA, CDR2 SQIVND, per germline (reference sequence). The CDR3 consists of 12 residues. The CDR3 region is CASSIQGYGYTF. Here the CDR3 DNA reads TGTGCCAGTAGTATCCAGGGATATGGCTACACCTTC. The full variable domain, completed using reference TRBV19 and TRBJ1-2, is DGGITQSPKYLFRKEGQNVTLSCEQNLNHDAMYWYRQDPGQGLRLIYYSQIVNDFQKGDIAEGYSVSREKKESFPLTVTSAQKNPTAFYLCASSIQGYGYTFGSGTRLTVV.

CDR3 DNA: TGCGCCAGCAGCTTGGCTGGGAACGTCCTGACTTTC. This sequence encodes CASSLAGNVLTF. The rearrangement joins TRBV5-1 to TRBJ2-6; D is undetermined. The CDR3 is 12 residues long. Germline V lookup: CDR1 SGHRS, CDR2 YFSETQ. The V end lost 0 bases, the J end lost 10 bases, and 5 bases lay between the germline ends.

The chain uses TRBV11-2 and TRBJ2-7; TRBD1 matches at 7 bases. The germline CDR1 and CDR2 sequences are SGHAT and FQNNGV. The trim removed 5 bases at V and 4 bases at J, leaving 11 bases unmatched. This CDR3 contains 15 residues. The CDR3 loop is CASSMTGTVHYEQYF. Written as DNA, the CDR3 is TGTGCCAGCAGCATGACCGGGACAGTTCATTACGAGCAGTACTTC. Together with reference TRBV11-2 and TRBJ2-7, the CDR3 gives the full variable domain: EAGVAQSPRYKIIEKRQSVAFWCNPISGHATLYWYQQILGQGPKLLIQFQNNGVVDDSQLPKDRFSAERLKGVDSTLKIQPAKLEDSAVYLCASSMTGTVHYEQYFGPGTRLTVT.

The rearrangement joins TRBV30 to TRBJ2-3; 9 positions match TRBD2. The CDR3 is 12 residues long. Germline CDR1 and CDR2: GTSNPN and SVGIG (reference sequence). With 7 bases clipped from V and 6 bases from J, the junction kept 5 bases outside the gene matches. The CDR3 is CAFSGGWDTQYF. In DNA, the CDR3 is TGTGCCTTTAGCGGGGGCTGGGATACGCAGTATTTT.

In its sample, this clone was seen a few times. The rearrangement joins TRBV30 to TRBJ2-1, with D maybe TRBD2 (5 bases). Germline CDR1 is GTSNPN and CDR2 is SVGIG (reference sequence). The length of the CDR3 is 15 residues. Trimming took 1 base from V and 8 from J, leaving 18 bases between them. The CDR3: CAWSDGLPRYDEQFF. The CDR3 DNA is TGTGCCTGGAGTGATGGACTGCCTAGGTACGATGAGCAGTTCTTC. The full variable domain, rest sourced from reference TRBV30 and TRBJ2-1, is SQTIHQWPATLVQPVGSPLSLECTVEGTSNPNLYWYRQAAGRGLQLLFYSVGIGQISSEVPQNLSASRPQDRQFILSSKKLLLSDSGFYLCAWSDGLPRYDEQFFGPGTRLTVL.

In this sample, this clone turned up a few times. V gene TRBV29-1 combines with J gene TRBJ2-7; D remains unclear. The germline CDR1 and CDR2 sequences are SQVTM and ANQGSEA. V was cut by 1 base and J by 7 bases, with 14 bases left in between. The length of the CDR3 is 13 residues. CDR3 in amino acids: CSVEVPPLQEQYF. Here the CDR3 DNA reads TGCAGCGTTGAAGTTCCCCCCCTGCAGGAGCAGTACTTC.

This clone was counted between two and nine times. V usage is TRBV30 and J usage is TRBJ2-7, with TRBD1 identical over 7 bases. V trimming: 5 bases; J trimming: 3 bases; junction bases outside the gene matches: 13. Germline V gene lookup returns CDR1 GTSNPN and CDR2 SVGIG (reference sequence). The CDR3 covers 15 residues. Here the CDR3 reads CAWETGTAIGYEQYF. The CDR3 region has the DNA TGTGCCTGGGAAACCGGGACAGCCATAGGCTACGAGCAGTACTTC.

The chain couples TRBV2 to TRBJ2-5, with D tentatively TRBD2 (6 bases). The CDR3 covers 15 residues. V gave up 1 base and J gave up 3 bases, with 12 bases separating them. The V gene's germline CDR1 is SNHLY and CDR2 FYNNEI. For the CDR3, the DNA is TGTGCCAGCAGTGAAGAGGGACTCACGAAAGAGACCCAGTACTTC. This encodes CASSEEGLTKETQYF.

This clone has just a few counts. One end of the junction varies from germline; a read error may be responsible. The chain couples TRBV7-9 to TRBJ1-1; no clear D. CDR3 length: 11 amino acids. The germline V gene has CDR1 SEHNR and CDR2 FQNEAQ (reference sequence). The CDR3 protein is CASSLNAEAFF. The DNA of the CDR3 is TGTGCCAGCAGCCTGAACGCTGAAGCTTTCTTT. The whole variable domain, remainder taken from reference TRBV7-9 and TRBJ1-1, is DTGVSQNPRHKITKRGQNVTFRCDPISEHNRLYWYRQTLGQGPEFLTYFQNEAQLEKSRLLSDRFSAERPKGSFSTLEIQRTEQGDSAMYLCASSLNAEAFFGQGTRLTVV.